This entry lists 5 T cell receptor beta chains sequenced from one sample in a study of blood T cell repertoires in COVID-19. Assay: immunoSEQ multiplex PCR; the TCRdb copy retains only in-frame clones and omits some. Of about 190,000 clones in the sample, roughly 87% were seen once. Sequencing used peripheral blood. The receptors shown here come from a woman between 55 and 75 years old with COVID-19, enrolled during active disease.

The chain carries TRBV10-3 and TRBJ2-5, with 7 nucleotides matching TRBD1. Germline V gives CDR1 ENHRY, CDR2 SYGVKD. Germline trimming cut 5 bases from V and 4 bases from J; bases unmatched to any gene: 10. The CDR3 is made up of 15 amino acids. CDR3 amino acids: CAISSTDRAAETQYF. DNA for the CDR3: TGTGCCATCAGTTCAACCGACAGGGCTGCAGAGACCCAGTACTTC.

The chain joins TRBV29-1 to TRBJ2-7; 9 bases agree with TRBD1. The V and J ends lost 7 bases and 6 bases, in that order; junction bases with no gene match: 13. CDR1 and CDR2 from the germline V gene are SQVTM and ANQGSEA. The CDR3 totals 14 residues. DNA of the CDR3: TGCAGCGCTGGTCCGGGACAGGGAATAACCGAGCAGTACTTC. It translates to CSAGPGQGITEQYF.

This chain connects TRBV6-5 to TRBJ2-7; TRBD2 is a possible D gene (6 bases). V was clipped by 6 bases and J by 4 bases, with 16 bases between them. Germline CDR1 is MNHEY and CDR2 is SVGAGI. The CDR3 extends over 14 amino acids. The CDR3 spells CASRARARGYEQYV. CDR3 nucleotide sequence: TGTGCCAGCAGGGCTCGGGCCCGGGGGTACGAGCAGTACGTC.

This clone has a single count. Germline and junction disagree at one end, which may indicate a read error. V gene TRBV20-1 combines with J gene TRBJ2-3, with a tentative D call TRBD2 (6 bases). The germline V gene has CDR1 DFQATT and CDR2 SNEGSKA (reference sequence). This CDR3 has 11 amino acids. This CDR3 reads CSARDLEAEGF. In nucleotides, the CDR3 is TGCAGTGCTAGAGATTTAGAGGCGGAGGGTTTT.

Only a few counts were recorded for this clone. The chain combines TRBV6-6 with TRBJ1-2; 10 nucleotides agree with TRBD1. Unmatched junction bases numbered 9, after V lost 5 bases and J lost 6 bases. This CDR3 has 15 residues. CDR1 MNHNY and CDR2 SVGAGI come from the germline V gene (reference sequence). The CDR3 DNA sequence: TGTGCCAGCAGTGGACAGGGGGAGCGGGAGAATGGCTACACCTTC. This sequence encodes CASSGQGERENGYTF.